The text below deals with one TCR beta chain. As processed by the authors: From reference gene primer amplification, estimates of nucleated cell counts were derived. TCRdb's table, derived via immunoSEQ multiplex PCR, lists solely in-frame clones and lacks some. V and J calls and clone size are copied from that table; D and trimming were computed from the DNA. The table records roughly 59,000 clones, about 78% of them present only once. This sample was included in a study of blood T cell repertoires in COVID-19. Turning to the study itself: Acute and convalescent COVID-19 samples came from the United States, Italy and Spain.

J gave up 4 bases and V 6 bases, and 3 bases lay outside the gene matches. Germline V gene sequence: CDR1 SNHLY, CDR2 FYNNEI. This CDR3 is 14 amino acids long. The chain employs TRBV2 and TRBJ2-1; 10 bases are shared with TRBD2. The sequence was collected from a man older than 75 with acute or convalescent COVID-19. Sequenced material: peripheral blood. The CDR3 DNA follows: TGTGCCAGCAGCCGAGCGGGGGGGTACAATGAGCAGTTCTTC. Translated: CASSRAGGYNEQFF.